The next 20 T cell receptor beta chains were all read from a single sample in a study of Ad26.COV2.S vaccination and SARS-CoV-2 variants. Treatment here: roughly 18 received Ad26.COV2.S at low or high dose, single or two shots; about 5 received placebo; per-sample allocation not given. On day 63 after the first injection, vaccine and placebo recipients gave samples. Generated by immunoSEQ multiplex PCR, the TCRdb table keeps only in-frame clones and is missing some. The sample holds roughly 700,000 clones, roughly 90% seen once. Sequenced here: peripheral blood, sampled in a trial of Ad26.COV2.S vaccine versus placebo. The source is a person aged 18-65 years who received the Ad26.COV2.S COVID-19 vaccine or a placebo.

V usage is TRBV10-3 and J usage is TRBJ1-1, with a possible D match to TRBD1 (6 bases). The CDR3 sequence is 13 residues long. Per germline, CDR1 ENHRY and CDR2 SYGVKD. The ends were cut back, 6 bases at V and 7 bases at J, with 15 bases in the middle. The CDR3, as DNA: TGTGCCATCAGCCCGACTCAGGGGAATGAAGCTTTCTTT. It is translated as CAISPTQGNEAFF.

Notes on this clone: Within the sample, other DNA sequences also encode this same CDR3. The chain links TRBV27 to TRBJ2-5; no definite D call. CDR1 and CDR2 (germline): MNHEY, SMNVEV (reference sequence). The CDR3 is 13 amino acids. The V end lost 8 bases, the J end lost 5 bases, and 15 bases lay between the germline ends. CDR3 amino acids: CASSLPGRETQYF. The CDR3 DNA is TGTGCCAGCTCCCTCCCTGGACGGGAGACCCAGTACTTC.

This chain connects TRBV6-1 to TRBJ2-3, with D possibly matching TRBD1 (6 bases). V lost 5 bases to trimming and J lost 1 base, with 13 bases between them. The CDR3 extends over 15 amino acids. Germline V lookup: CDR1 MNHNS, CDR2 SASEGT. CDR3 residues: CASSLRAGGTDTQYF. CDR3 nucleotides: TGTGCCAGCAGTCTCAGGGCAGGGGGCACAGATACGCAGTATTTT.

The chain recombines TRBV11-1 with TRBJ1-1; D not certain. This CDR3 has 14 amino acids. V was trimmed by 5 bases and J by 1 base, leaving 11 bases between them. CDR1 is SGHAT and CDR2 is FQDESV in the germline V gene (reference sequence). The CDR3 loop is CASSPRIANTEAFF. CDR3 in DNA: TGTGCCAGCAGCCCTAGAATAGCGAACACTGAAGCTTTCTTT.

The chain carries TRBV19 and TRBJ2-1, with D perhaps TRBD1 or TRBD2 (5 bases each). V lost 7 bases to trimming and J lost 4 bases, with 14 bases between them. CDR1 is LNHDA, CDR2 SQIVND, per germline (reference sequence). The CDR3 sequence is 14 residues long. For the CDR3, the DNA is TGTGCCAGTACCAGGGACCTATTTTACAATGAGCAGTTCTTC. Translating gives CASTRDLFYNEQFF.

The genes are TRBV6-6 and TRBJ2-7, with D uncertain. CDR3 length: 13 residues. Trimming removed 2 bases at V and 4 bases at J, with 9 bases between. CDR1 is MNHNY and CDR2 is SVGAGI in the germline V gene (reference sequence). CDR3 amino acids: CASSYRAKYEQYF. CDR3 DNA: TGTGCCAGCAGTTACCGGGCCAAATACGAGCAGTACTTC.

This chain links TRBV4-2 with TRBJ2-2; D not certain. Germline CDR1 and CDR2: LGHNA and YNFKEQ. The CDR3 runs to 15 residues. V lost 1 base and J lost 2, with 8 bases in between. The CDR3 loop is CASSQVALNTGELFF. DNA for the CDR3: TGTGCCAGCAGCCAAGTTGCCCTTAACACCGGGGAGCTGTTTTTT.

The rearrangement joins TRBV6-5 to TRBJ2-1; no clear D gene. The V end was cut by 0 bases, the J end by 6 bases, with 12 bases between. CDR3 length equals 15 residues. The V gene's germline CDR1 is MNHEY and CDR2 SVGAGI. The CDR3 nucleotides read TGTGCCAGCAGTTACTCGTTCTTTGACTTCAATGAGCAGTTCTTC. Translating gives CASSYSFFDFNEQFF.

The genes are TRBV3-1 (or the pseudogene TRBV3-2) and TRBJ2-3; D possibly corresponds to TRBD2 (5 bases). V lost 2 bases, J lost 5 bases, and 14 bases lay in between. The germline V gene encodes CDR1 LGHDT and CDR2 YNNKEL (reference sequence). The CDR3 loop spans 15 amino acids. The CDR3 is CASSQIQGRGDTQYF. The CDR3 DNA reads as TGTGCCAGCAGCCAAATCCAAGGACGGGGAGATACGCAGTATTTT.

This clone was observed a single time. The chain couples TRBV5-5 to TRBJ2-3; a possible D gene is TRBD2 (6 bases). CDR3 length: 15 residues. Trimming pared 0 bases from V and 0 bases from J, leaving 8 bases between. The V gene's germline CDR1 is SGHKS and CDR2 YYEKEE (reference sequence). The CDR3 DNA reads TGTGCCAGCAGCTTGGGGGGGACTAGCACAGATACGCAGTATTTT. Translated: CASSLGGTSTDTQYF.

The V call is TRBV5-6, the J call TRBJ1-2, with TRBD1 identical over 7 bases. The germline CDR1 and CDR2 sequences are SGHDT and YYEEEE. Unmatched junction bases numbered 2, after V lost 4 bases and J lost 2 bases. The CDR3 has 13 residues. CDR3 region: CASSVDRNYGYTF. The CDR3 DNA sequence: TGTGCCAGCAGCGTGGACAGGAACTATGGCTACACCTTC.

V usage is TRBV9 and J usage is TRBJ2-1, with a weak D call TRBD2 (6 bases). This CDR3 spans 15 amino acids. Trimming removed 6 bases from V and 8 bases from J, with 21 bases in between. Germline-derived CDR1 and CDR2 are SGDLS and YYNGEE. CDR3 coding DNA: TGTGCCAGCACCGGTCGGGACTCCCATAGGGATGAGCAGTTCTTC. It is translated as CASTGRDSHRDEQFF.

V usage is TRBV5-6 and J usage is TRBJ2-5, with 8 bases matching TRBD1. Germline V gene data show CDR1 as SGHDT and CDR2 as YYEEEE. This CDR3 region has 15 residues. Germline trimming cut 2 bases from V and 2 bases from J; bases unmatched to any gene: 5. The CDR3 DNA reads as TGTGCCAGCAGCTTACTCGGGACAGGTCAAGAGACCCAGTACTTC. It specifies CASSLLGTGQETQYF.

The chain carries TRBV7-8 and TRBJ2-7; 10 nucleotides line up with TRBD2. The V gene's germline CDR1 is SGHVS and CDR2 FQNEAQ. The J segment lost 9 bases and the V segment lost 1 base, leaving 12 bases of the junction unmatched. This CDR3 region has 16 residues. CDR3 nucleotides: TGTGCCAGCAGCTTAGACGTAGCGGGAGGACAGAACCGGCAGTACTTC. Amino acids: CASSLDVAGGQNRQYF.

The chain employs TRBV19 and TRBJ1-2; D unresolved. Deletions cut 1 base from V and 4 bases from J, with 19 bases between. There are 17 residues in the CDR3. Germline CDR1 and CDR2: LNHDA and SQIVND (reference sequence). The CDR3 loop is CASSIGPHSLEGYGYTF. DNA for the CDR3: TGTGCCAGTAGTATAGGCCCGCACAGTTTGGAGGGCTATGGCTACACCTTC.

The CDR3 protein is CASSLVSETQYF. CDR3 nucleotide sequence: TGTGCCAGCAGCCTGGTGTCGGAGACCCAGTACTTC. The chain links TRBV7-9 to TRBJ2-5, with D unclear. This CDR3 is 12 amino acids long. The ends were cut back, 5 bases at V and 5 bases at J, with 9 bases in the middle. Germline V gene sequence: CDR1 SEHNR, CDR2 FQNEAQ (reference sequence).

The gene calls are TRBV29-1 and TRBJ2-1; tentatively, D is TRBD1 (6 bases). Germline CDR1 reads SQVTM; CDR2 reads ANQGSEA. This CDR3 has 16 amino acids. V lost 6 bases and J lost 2, with 20 bases in between. The DNA for the CDR3 is TGCAGCGTCAACTTGCAGGGGTTTCTGACCTACAATGAGCAGTTCTTC. Protein product: CSVNLQGFLTYNEQFF.

This chain connects TRBV2 to TRBJ2-2; 7 bases line up with TRBD1. Germline values: CDR1 SNHLY, CDR2 FYNNEI. V shed 7 bases and J 0 bases; nucleotides not matched to a gene: 5. The length of the CDR3 is 15 residues. The CDR3 sequence is CASKRTGTNTGELFF. The CDR3 nucleotides read TGTGCCAGCAAGAGGACAGGCACGAACACCGGGGAGCTGTTTTTT.

The chain uses TRBV9 and TRBJ2-2; D is perhaps TRBD1 (5 bases). This CDR3 spans 16 amino acids. Germline assignment: CDR1 SGDLS and CDR2 YYNGEE. Between the trimmed V and J ends, which lost 2 bases and 3 bases, there was a span of 14 bases. The CDR3 region has the DNA TGTGCCAGCAGCGTCAGAATACAGGTGGACACCGGGGAGCTGTTTTTT. It specifies CASSVRIQVDTGELFF. The entire variable domain, with the rest obtained from reference TRBV9 and TRBJ2-2, is as follows: DSGVTQTPKHLITATGQRVTLRCSPRSGDLSVYWYQQSLDQGLQFLIQYYNGEERAKGNILERFSAQQFPDLHSELNLSSLELGDSALYFCASSVRIQVDTGELFFGEGSRLTVL.

This chain joins TRBV10-2 and TRBJ1-1; perhaps TRBD1 as D (6 bases). The germline CDR1 and CDR2 sequences are WSHSY and SAAADI. This CDR3 has 12 residues. Between the trimmed V and J ends, which lost 6 bases and 4 bases, there was a span of 9 bases. CDR3 sequence (DNA): TGCGCCAGCAGGGACAGAGGCACTGAAGCTTTCTTT. Translating gives CASRDRGTEAFF.